This TCR beta chain was sequenced in a study of CD8 T cells in Susac syndrome. Germline CDR1 is SEHNR and CDR2 is FQNEAQ (reference sequence). The CDR3 covers 12 residues. V lost 6 bases and J lost 4, with 9 bases in between. Reverse transcription of about 0.45 to 1 ug RNA used random hexamers. TCRdb reprocessed the immunoSEQ multiplex PCR reads with MiXCR, giving one entry per CDR3 protein. The sample has some 130,000 distinct CDR3 sequences; around 94% are singletons. The TCR sequence derives from a human donor with multiple sclerosis. Sequenced material: CD4+ T cells from PBMCs. The chain employs TRBV7-9 and TRBJ1-1; D remains unclear. CDR3 sequence: CASSHPSTEAFF. As DNA, the CDR3 is TGTGCCAGCAGTCACCCCAGCACTGAAGCTTTCTTT.